The 32 T cell receptor beta chains below were found in one sample sequenced in a study of blood T cell repertoires in COVID-19. Here immunoSEQ multiplex PCR was the method, and the copy in TCRdb shows in-frame clones only, minus some. The sample lists about 140,000 clones, around 78% seen once, with just under 2% in the top ten. Source material: peripheral blood. These receptors were taken from a woman in her sixties or seventies with acute or convalescent COVID-19.

The chain uses TRBV9 and TRBJ2-7; 8 positions match TRBD2. The germline gives CDR1 SGDLS, CDR2 YYNGEE. The CDR3 length is 14 residues. Trimming cost V 3 bases and J 3 bases; bases outside gene matches: 5. In nucleotides, the CDR3 is TGTGCCAGCAGCGCCAGCGGGAGAGGCTACGAGCAGTACTTC. Translation gives CASSASGRGYEQYF.

CDR3 residues: CASSFLAGGVDTGELFF. The CDR3 bases are TGTGCCAGCAGTTTTCTAGCGGGAGGTGTGGACACCGGGGAGCTGTTTTTT. This sequence joins TRBV28 and TRBJ2-2; 11 bases are shared with TRBD2. The germline V gene encodes CDR1 MDHEN and CDR2 SYDVKM. Losses at the gene ends were 3 bases for V and 3 bases for J; bases not matched to a gene: 6. There are 17 residues in the CDR3. Full variable domain (rest looked up from reference TRBV28 and TRBJ2-2): DVKVTQSSRYLVKRTGEKVFLECVQDMDHENMFWYRQDPGLGLRLIYFSYDVKMKEKGDIPEGYSVSREKKERFSLILESASTNQTSMYLCASSFLAGGVDTGELFFGEGSRLTVL.

The chain is built from TRBV7-8 and TRBJ2-5; 7 bases align to TRBD2. Germline loops: CDR1 SGHVS, CDR2 FQNEAQ. J lost 1 base, V lost 5 bases, and 7 bases had no gene match. This CDR3 contains 15 residues. The CDR3 DNA reads as TGTGCCAGCAGCATGCCTAGCGGAGTCCAAGAGACCCAGTACTTC. It is translated as CASSMPSGVQETQYF.

This sequence joins TRBV5-1 and TRBJ2-7; 10 nucleotides align to TRBD1. Per the germline V gene, CDR1 is SGHRS and CDR2 is YFSETQ. CDR3 length: 13 residues. Trimming at V came to 3 bases and at J to 6 bases, leaving 3 bases not matched to a gene. The CDR3 here is CASSSWDRGEQYF. In DNA, the CDR3 is TGCGCCAGCAGCTCCTGGGACAGGGGCGAGCAGTACTTC. Supplemented by reference TRBV5-1 and TRBJ2-7, the full variable domain reads KAGVTQTPRYLIKTRGQQVTLSCSPISGHRSVSWYQQTPGQGLQFLFEYFSETQRNKGNFPGRFSGRQFSNSRSEMNVSTLELGDSALYLCASSSWDRGEQYFGPGTRLTVT.

The J gene is TRBJ2-5, the V gene TRBV11-2, with 13 bases that match TRBD2. Germline V gene data show CDR1 as SGHAT and CDR2 as FQNNGV. This CDR3 spans 15 amino acids. Unmatched junction bases numbered 4, after V lost 5 bases and J lost 4 bases. CDR3 nucleotide sequence: TGTGCCAGCAGCGGGACTAGCGGGACCGGAGAGACCCAGTACTTC. This sequence encodes CASSGTSGTGETQYF.

This rearrangement joins TRBV15 to TRBJ2-3; TRBD2 agrees at 15 bases. This CDR3 has 17 amino acids. Germline-derived CDR1 and CDR2 are LNHNV and YYDKDF (reference sequence). The V gene end was trimmed by 3 bases and the J gene end by 6 bases; junction bases not matched to a gene: 7. The CDR3 DNA follows: TGTGCCACCAGCAGTGGACTAGCGGGAGGGCCGGTGGATACGCAGTATTTT. Translation gives CATSSGLAGGPVDTQYF.

This clone was counted only a few times. The gene calls are TRBV7-9 and TRBJ2-7; 8 bases fit TRBD1. Germline CDR1 SEHNR, CDR2 FQNEAQ (reference sequence). Trimming took 4 bases from V and 5 from J; bases not matched to a gene: 7. The CDR3 contains 14 residues. CDR3 amino acids: CASSYLTGAHEQYF. As DNA, the CDR3 is TGTGCCAGCAGCTACCTGACAGGGGCCCACGAGCAGTACTTC. Drawing the rest from reference TRBV7-9 and TRBJ2-7, the complete variable domain is DTGVSQNPRHKITKRGQNVTFRCDPISEHNRLYWYRQTLGQGPEFLTYFQNEAQLEKSRLLSDRFSAERPKGSFSTLEIQRTEQGDSAMYLCASSYLTGAHEQYFGPGTRLTVT.

The chain's CDR3 is CASSFDRDGNSGNTIYF. The CDR3 region has the DNA TGCGCCAGCAGCTTTGACAGGGATGGAAACTCTGGAAACACCATATATTTT. The chain uses TRBV5-1 and TRBJ1-3, with 7 bases fitting TRBD1. V was clipped by 2 bases and J by 0 bases; unmatched bases: 8. This CDR3 comprises 17 residues. Germline V gives CDR1 SGHRS, CDR2 YFSETQ.

The chain carries TRBV5-1 and TRBJ2-3, with 8 bases that match TRBD1. The CDR3 runs 17 residues. Germline V gene lookup returns CDR1 SGHRS and CDR2 YFSETQ. Trimming removed 2 bases from V and 0 bases from J; junction bases left unmatched: 8. In DNA, the CDR3 is TGCGCCAGCAGCTTTCCGTTACAGGGGGATAGCACAGATACGCAGTATTTT. Protein: CASSFPLQGDSTDTQYF.

This chain uses TRBV5-4 with TRBJ2-1, with D possibly being TRBD2 (5 bases). V dropped 4 bases and J dropped 6 bases, with 14 bases sitting between them. The CDR3 covers 14 residues. Per the germline V gene, CDR1 is SGHNT and CDR2 is YYREEE (reference sequence). The CDR3 reads CASSTTNFLNEQFF. CDR3 bases: TGTGCCAGCAGCACGACTAACTTCCTCAATGAGCAGTTCTTC.

The V and J genes are TRBV3-1 (or the pseudogene TRBV3-2) and TRBJ2-1, with TRBD2 matching 11 bases. Trimming removed 5 bases from V and 2 bases from J; junction bases left unmatched: 8. Germline V gene lookup returns CDR1 LGHDT and CDR2 YNNKEL (reference sequence). This CDR3 is built from 17 residues. CDR3 nucleotides: TGTGCCAGCAGCAACTTTGGACTAGCGGGCGCCTACAATGAGCAGTTCTTC. Its translation is CASSNFGLAGAYNEQFF.

The J gene is TRBJ2-1, the V gene TRBV7-3, with D possibly TRBD2 on 6 matching bases. This CDR3 has 15 residues. CDR1 and CDR2 from the germline V gene are SGHTA and FQGTGA. V lost 5 bases to trimming and J lost 2 bases, with 13 bases between them. The DNA of the CDR3 is TGTGCCAGCAGCGCCAGCGGGCTACCCTACAATGAGCAGTTCTTC. Protein: CASSASGLPYNEQFF.

The genes are TRBV5-1 and TRBJ2-2, with a possible D match to TRBD2 (6 bases). Germline V gene lookup returns CDR1 SGHRS and CDR2 YFSETQ. This CDR3 comprises 14 residues. The ends were cut back, 4 bases at V and 7 bases at J, with 14 bases in the middle. CDR3 DNA sequence: TGCGCCAGCAGCCAAACTAGCTTGGTCGGGGAGCTGTTTTTT. Translating gives CASSQTSLVGELFF. Filled out from reference TRBV5-1 and TRBJ2-2, the complete variable domain reads KAGVTQTPRYLIKTRGQQVTLSCSPISGHRSVSWYQQTPGQGLQFLFEYFSETQRNKGNFPGRFSGRQFSNSRSEMNVSTLELGDSALYLCASSQTSLVGELFFGEGSRLTVL.

This rearrangement joins TRBV5-4 to TRBJ2-7; unclear D gene. Trimming stripped 0 bases from V and 2 bases from J, with 6 bases between. The germline V gene has CDR1 SGHNT and CDR2 YYREEE (reference sequence). This CDR3 comprises 13 residues. CDR3 in amino acids: CASSLDPAYEQYF. Here the CDR3 DNA reads TGTGCCAGCAGCTTGGACCCGGCCTACGAGCAGTACTTC.

J is TRBJ2-5 and V is TRBV6-5; the match to TRBD2 covers 8 bases. The V segment lost 8 bases and the J segment 3 bases; nucleotides outside the gene matches: 8. The CDR3 has 14 amino acids. Germline V gene lookup returns CDR1 MNHEY and CDR2 SVGAGI. This CDR3 reads CASSLGGLEETQYF. CDR3 DNA sequence: TGTGCCAGCTCTTTGGGGGGACTAGAAGAGACCCAGTACTTC.

The chain's CDR3 is CAIRGGNIQYF. CDR3 sequence (DNA): TGTGCCATCCGGGGTGGGAACATTCAGTACTTC. The chain links TRBV28 to TRBJ2-4; D perhaps matches TRBD2 (5 bases). The CDR3 runs 11 residues. Between the trimmed V and J ends, which lost 10 bases and 7 bases, there was a span of 11 bases. In germline, CDR1 is MDHEN, CDR2 SYDVKM.

This chain joins TRBV11-3 and TRBJ2-2, with 10 bases that match TRBD1. V lost 4 bases, J lost 5 bases, and 4 bases stayed unmatched. This CDR3 has 15 residues. Germline CDR1 SGHNT, CDR2 YENEEA. The CDR3 nucleotides are TGTGCCAGCAGCTCCGGGACAGGGGAAACCGGGGAGCTGTTTTTT. This encodes CASSSGTGETGELFF.

With respect to this clone: A read error may account for a junction end that differs from germline. The chain has TRBV4-1 and TRBJ2-7, with a weak D call TRBD1 (5 bases). From germline, CDR1 is MGHRA and CDR2 YSYEKL. This CDR3 region has 12 residues. CDR3 coding DNA: TGCGCCAGCAGCCAAGATGTAGAGGACACCACCTTC. This gives the protein CASSQDVEDTTF.

This chain uses TRBV7-3 with TRBJ2-1; D is unresolved. The CDR3 has 15 amino acids. V lost 0 bases and J 3 bases, leaving 9 bases between the germline ends. CDR1 and CDR2 (germline): SGHTA, FQGTGA. The CDR3 bases are TGTGCCAGCAGCTTAACCCCAGGAAGCTACAATGAGCAGTTCTTC. Its translation is CASSLTPGSYNEQFF.

This clone was seen only once. This chain links TRBV6-5 with TRBJ1-4, with D tentatively TRBD1 (6 bases). There are 14 residues in the CDR3. V lost 2 bases and J lost 8, with 12 bases in between. CDR1 is MNHEY, CDR2 SVGAGI, per germline. The CDR3 nucleotides read TGTGCCAGCAGTTACCGCAGGGGTAGCGAAAAACTGTTTTTT. Protein: CASSYRRGSEKLFF.

This chain links TRBV28 with TRBJ1-1; D perhaps matches TRBD1 (5 bases). V dropped 2 bases and J dropped 8 bases, with 6 bases sitting between them. The CDR3 loop spans 11 amino acids. From germline, CDR1 is MDHEN and CDR2 SYDVKM. The CDR3 coding sequence is TGTGCCAGCAGTTTAAGACAGGAAGCTTTCTTT. It is translated as CASSLRQEAFF.

The chain joins TRBV3-1 (or the pseudogene TRBV3-2) to TRBJ1-5; 10 bases are shared with TRBD1. The CDR3 contains 17 residues. V dropped 0 bases and J dropped 6; count of bases not matched to a gene: 8. CDR1 LGHDT and CDR2 YNNKEL come from the germline V gene (reference sequence). Here the CDR3 DNA reads TGTGCCAGCAGCCAAGATTTAGGGACAGGGGTGGGTCAGCCCCAGCATTTT. Amino acids: CASSQDLGTGVGQPQHF.

The CDR3 DNA reads TGTGCCAGCAGTGTACCTCCCGGGACAGTCCCTAACTATGGCTACACCTTC. Translated: CASSVPPGTVPNYGYTF. The chain joins TRBV6-1 to TRBJ1-2; 7 bases are a match to TRBD1. Trimming at V came to 4 bases and at J to 0 bases, leaving 11 bases not matched to a gene. The CDR3 consists of 17 residues. Germline values: CDR1 MNHNS, CDR2 SASEGT.

The CDR3 region is CASSLGVRGQAGNQPQHF. In DNA form, the CDR3 reads TGTGCCAGCAGCTTAGGCGTGCGGGGCCAGGCGGGCAATCAGCCCCAGCATTTT. V is TRBV7-8 and J is TRBJ1-5; possible D gene TRBD1, 5 bases. The V and J ends lost 1 base and 2 bases respectively, with 18 bases between them. This CDR3 region has 18 residues. CDR1 SGHVS and CDR2 FQNEAQ come from the germline V gene.

The chain carries TRBV10-3 and TRBJ2-3, with a tentative D call TRBD2 (6 bases). Germline CDR1 reads ENHRY; CDR2 reads SYGVKD. V was cut by 4 bases and J by 3 bases, with 14 bases left in between. The CDR3 length is 15 residues. The CDR3 region has the DNA TGTGCCATCAGTGCCGGGACTTTGGGAACAGATACGCAGTATTTT. Protein sequence: CAISAGTLGTDTQYF.

The chain links TRBV5-1 to TRBJ1-6; no clear D. V dropped 2 bases and J dropped 6 bases, with 12 bases sitting between them. This CDR3 is 15 amino acids long. Germline V CDR1 and CDR2: SGHRS, YFSETQ. CDR3 nucleotides: TGCGCCAGCAGCTTCAACACAATGGCTAATTCACCCCTCCACTTT. Translation gives CASSFNTMANSPLHF.

This clone turned up a few times. The CDR3 sequence: CASSEPRLAGESGELFF. The CDR3 DNA sequence: TGTGCCAGCAGTGAACCCAGACTAGCGGGGGAGAGCGGGGAGCTGTTTTTT. This sequence joins TRBV25-1 and TRBJ2-2; 12 bases fit TRBD2. Germline loops: CDR1 MGHDK, CDR2 SYGVNS. V lost 2 bases and J lost 7; bases outside the gene matches: 8. This CDR3 is built from 17 residues.

V gene TRBV15 combines with J gene TRBJ2-5; D is unclear. The V end was cut by 0 bases, the J end by 2 bases, with 10 bases between. The CDR3 extends over 15 amino acids. CDR1 LNHNV and CDR2 YYDKDF come from the germline V gene (reference sequence). This CDR3 reads CATSRDRGAQETQYF. CDR3 in DNA: TGTGCCACCAGCAGAGATAGAGGCGCTCAAGAGACCCAGTACTTC.

The genes are TRBV10-3 and TRBJ2-1; 7 nucleotides align to TRBD2. Germline loops: CDR1 ENHRY, CDR2 SYGVKD. This CDR3 region has 13 residues. With V trimmed by 4 bases and J by 6 bases, 3 bases remained unmatched. The CDR3 loop reads CAISGLAGNEQFF. The CDR3 nucleotides read TGTGCCATCAGTGGGTTAGCGGGCAATGAGCAGTTCTTC.

The chain has TRBV7-9 and TRBJ2-2; possibly TRBD1 for D (5 bases). The CDR3 spans 16 residues. The V and J ends lost 4 bases and 1 base respectively, with 13 bases between them. Germline CDR1 and CDR2: SEHNR and FQNEAQ (reference sequence). CDR3 nucleotide sequence: TGTGCCAGCAGCTACGCACAGGTACTGAACACCGGGGAGCTGTTTTTT. Translating it yields CASSYAQVLNTGELFF.

The rearrangement uses TRBV5-8 and TRBJ2-1; tentatively, D is TRBD1 (5 bases). The CDR3 is 16 amino acids. CDR1 SGHTS and CDR2 YDEGEE come from the germline V gene. V was pared by 2 bases and J by 4 bases, with 16 bases between. The CDR3 reads CASSLFQGRFYNEQFF. DNA of the CDR3: TGTGCCAGCAGCTTATTCCAGGGCCGGTTTTACAATGAGCAGTTCTTC.

The chain combines TRBV5-1 with TRBJ2-7; 9 nucleotides align to TRBD1. The CDR3 is 14 residues long. The V and J ends lost 3 bases and 3 bases, in that order; junction bases with no gene match: 4. CDR1 SGHRS and CDR2 YFSETQ come from the germline V gene. CDR3 DNA: TGCGCCAGCAGCTGGGACAGGGTAAGCTACGAGCAGTACTTC. It specifies CASSWDRVSYEQYF. Full variable domain (remainder filled in from reference TRBV5-1 and TRBJ2-7): KAGVTQTPRYLIKTRGQQVTLSCSPISGHRSVSWYQQTPGQGLQFLFEYFSETQRNKGNFPGRFSGRQFSNSRSEMNVSTLELGDSALYLCASSWDRVSYEQYFGPGTRLTVT.